This entry lists 23 T cell receptor beta chains sequenced from one sample in a study of T cell repertoires in cytomegalovirus infection. TCRdb redid the calling of the reads with MiXCR, one entry per CDR3 protein. This sample yields roughly 800,000 distinct CDR3 sequences, of which 25% to 30% are seen a single time; about an eighth belongs to the top ten. The antigens for these receptors are not known. This material consisted of cultured CD8+ T cells from PBMCs, taken from culture after CMV antigen stimulation. Receptor source: a human donor in good health (CMV status not recorded). Some clones in this sample may be carry-over from other donors' samples.

V usage is TRBV5-6 and J usage is TRBJ2-5; TRBD1 matches at 7 bases. V trimming: 0 bases; J trimming: 4 bases; junction bases outside the gene matches: 6. The CDR3 consists of 15 residues. Germline V gives CDR1 SGHDT, CDR2 YYEEEE. CDR3 region: CASSLEQGLGETQYF. As DNA, the CDR3 is TGTGCCAGCAGCTTGGAACAGGGGTTAGGAGAGACCCAGTACTTC.

DNA for the CDR3: TGTGCCAGCAGTTACTCTGGGGGACGACTTACCTACGAGCAGTACGTC. Residues: CASSYSGGRLTYEQYV. The chain employs TRBV6-6 and TRBJ2-7, with D possibly being TRBD1 or TRBD2 (5 bases each). The CDR3 has 16 residues. V lost 0 bases to trimming and J lost 2 bases, with 14 bases between them. Germline lookup yields CDR1 MNHNY and CDR2 SVGAGI (reference sequence).

This clonotype was seen at least ten times. V is TRBV7-2 and J is TRBJ2-7; D may be TRBD1 (6 bases). The CDR3 is 12 amino acids. Germline V CDR1 and CDR2: SGHTA, FQGNSA. Trimming took 4 bases from V and 4 from J, leaving 8 bases between them. For the CDR3, the DNA is TGTGCCAGCAGCTGGCAGGGGTACGAGCAGTACGTC. Residues: CASSWQGYEQYV.

This clonotype was counted only a few times. The rearrangement links TRBV7-8 to TRBJ1-5; TRBD1 aligns across 9 bases. V shed 4 bases, J shed 7 bases, and the junction held 8 bases outside the gene matches. The CDR3 is 15 residues long. Germline V gene data show CDR1 as SGHVS and CDR2 as FQNEAQ. DNA for the CDR3: TGTGCCAGCAGCTACGGACAGGGGCACAGCCAGCCCCAGCATTTT. This codes for CASSYGQGHSQPQHF.

This clonotype was seen ten or more times. The chain joins TRBV7-6 to TRBJ2-7; D perhaps matches TRBD2 (5 bases). CDR1 and CDR2 from the germline V gene are SGHVS and FNYEAQ. Trimming took 1 base from V and 3 from J, leaving 10 bases between them. This CDR3 comprises 14 residues. CDR3 DNA sequence: TGTGCCAGCAGCTTAGGTGCAGGAGGCTACGAGCAGTACTTC. Translation gives CASSLGAGGYEQYF.

This clonotype was counted many times. The chain couples TRBV7-8 to TRBJ2-2; 13 bases line up with TRBD2. CDR1 and CDR2 (germline): SGHVS, FQNEAQ. The CDR3 totals 19 residues. V trimming: 4 bases; J trimming: 4 bases; junction bases outside the gene matches: 12. CDR3 bases: TGTGCCAGCAGCTCGGCCCTAACTAGCGGGGGGGCCCTCACCGGGGAGCTGTTTTTT. It codes for CASSSALTSGGALTGELFF. The entire variable domain, with the rest obtained from reference TRBV7-8 and TRBJ2-2, is as follows: GAGVSQSPRYKVAKRGQDVALRCDPISGHVSLFWYQQALGQGPEFLTYFQNEAQLDKSGLPSDRFFAERPEGSVSTLKIQRTQQEDSAVYLCASSSALTSGGALTGELFFGEGSRLTVL.

The chain combines TRBV7-6 with TRBJ2-1; D ambiguous. Germline CDR1 reads SGHVS; CDR2 reads FNYEAQ. There are 14 residues in the CDR3. Trimming shortened V by 5 bases and J by 9 bases, and 17 bases separated the two germline ends. The chain's CDR3 is CASSPPGSKIEQFF. The CDR3 nucleotides read TGTGCCAGCAGCCCACCGGGTAGTAAGATTGAGCAGTTCTTC. Together with reference TRBV7-6 and TRBJ2-1, the CDR3 gives the full variable domain: GAGVSQSPRYKVTKRGQDVALRCDPISGHVSLYWYRQALGQGPEFLTYFNYEAQQDKSGLPNDRFSAERPEGSISTLTIQRTEQRDSAMYRCASSPPGSKIEQFFGPGTRLTVL.

This clonotype appeared a single time. The V call is TRBV10-3, the J call TRBJ2-5; possibly TRBD1 or TRBD2 for D (5 bases each). The CDR3 is made up of 14 amino acids. The germline V gene has CDR1 ENHRY and CDR2 SYGVKD. The ends were cut back, 10 bases at V and 5 bases at J, with 20 bases in the middle. The CDR3 DNA follows: TGTGCCACCGGGATAAGGGACCCCCCCGAGACCCAGTACTTC. Translation gives CATGIRDPPETQYF.

A few counts support this clonotype. The chain joins TRBV4-1 to TRBJ1-2; D is possibly TRBD1 (6 bases). CDR3 length: 16 amino acids. Trimming took 0 bases from V and 4 from J, leaving 15 bases between them. Germline loops: CDR1 MGHRA, CDR2 YSYEKL. CDR3 sequence reads: CASSQDIPGALYGYTF. CDR3 DNA: TGCGCCAGCAGCCAAGATATCCCAGGGGCCCTCTATGGCTACACCTTC.

The gene calls are TRBV7-8 and TRBJ1-1; 7 bases map to TRBD1. The CDR3 length is 14 residues. The germline V gene encodes CDR1 SGHVS and CDR2 FQNEAQ. V lost 4 bases to trimming and J lost 4 bases; unmatched junction nucleotides: 6. In nucleotides, the CDR3 is TGTGCCAGCAGCTCCAGGGGGGCCGGCACTGAAGCTTTCTTT. Translated: CASSSRGAGTEAFF.

V usage is TRBV14 and J usage is TRBJ1-1; D remains unclear. Trimming took off 4 bases at V and 1 base at J, with 10 bases between the two ends. This CDR3 region has 14 residues. Germline V gives CDR1 SGHDN, CDR2 FVKESK. CDR3 residues: CASSLAYGNTEAFF. The CDR3 coding sequence is TGTGCCAGCAGCCTGGCATATGGGAACACTGAAGCTTTCTTT.

V gene TRBV4-1 combines with J gene TRBJ1-1, with TRBD1 identical over 10 bases. Germline V gene sequence: CDR1 MGHRA, CDR2 YSYEKL. V was clipped by 3 bases and J by 5 bases; unmatched bases: 9. The CDR3 is 16 residues long. CDR3 coding DNA: TGCGCCAGCAGCCAGTATCCCCGGGACAGGGGTACTGAAGCTTTCTTT. It specifies CASSQYPRDRGTEAFF.

This clonotype was seen at least ten times. The chain recombines TRBV6-5 with TRBJ2-3; no firm D call. The length of the CDR3 is 13 residues. The germline V gene has CDR1 MNHEY and CDR2 SVGAGI. Deletions cut 2 bases from V and 0 bases from J, with 3 bases between. CDR3 coding DNA: TGTGCCAGCAGTTACGGCAGCACAGATACGCAGTATTTT. It encodes CASSYGSTDTQYF.

The J gene is TRBJ2-2, the V gene TRBV7-8; D is possibly TRBD2 (5 bases). Germline CDR1 and CDR2: SGHVS and FQNEAQ. Trimming cost V 5 bases and J 7 bases, with 8 bases left between them. CDR3 length: 12 residues. In DNA, the CDR3 is TGTGCCAGCAGCCCGGGGTTCGGGGAGCTGTTTTTT. Its protein is CASSPGFGELFF. The variable domain in full, completed from reference TRBV7-8 and TRBJ2-2, reads GAGVSQSPRYKVAKRGQDVALRCDPISGHVSLFWYQQALGQGPEFLTYFQNEAQLDKSGLPSDRFFAERPEGSVSTLKIQRTQQEDSAVYLCASSPGFGELFFGEGSRLTVL.

This clonotype was observed a few times. The CDR3 sequence: CSASLLTGSTNTEAFF. In nucleotides, the CDR3 is TGCAGTGCTAGTCTTCTGACAGGATCGACGAACACTGAAGCTTTCTTT. The V and J genes are TRBV20-1 and TRBJ1-1; maybe TRBD1 (6 bases). The CDR3 runs 16 residues. The V end was cut by 3 bases, the J end by 1 base, with 18 bases between. The germline CDR1 and CDR2 sequences are DFQATT and SNEGSKA (reference sequence).

The table lists this clonotype with many counts. The chain combines TRBV12-3 or TRBV12-4 with TRBJ1-5; unclear D gene. The CDR3 has 12 residues. The ends were cut back, 6 bases at V and 7 bases at J, with 10 bases in the middle. The CDR3 loop reads CASSPDVQPQHF. CDR3 DNA: TGTGCCAGCAGCCCCGACGTGCAGCCCCAGCATTTT.

V usage is TRBV4-1 and J usage is TRBJ1-2; D not certain. Trimming shortened V by 0 bases and J by 11 bases, and 10 bases separated the two germline ends. This CDR3 region has 12 residues. Germline assignment: CDR1 MGHRA and CDR2 YSYEKL. The CDR3 loop reads CASSQDDGGYTF. CDR3 nucleotide sequence: TGCGCCAGCAGCCAAGATGACGGTGGATACACCTTC.

The chain couples TRBV4-3 to TRBJ1-4, with 7 bases fitting TRBD1. Germline V gene sequence: CDR1 LGHNA, CDR2 YSLEER. This CDR3 region has 16 residues. Trimming took 4 bases from V and 5 from J; bases not matched to a gene: 10. The CDR3 reads CASSPQGGGSNEKLFF. The CDR3 nucleotides are TGCGCCAGCAGCCCCCAGGGGGGAGGGTCAAATGAAAAACTGTTTTTT.

This clonotype was counted ten times or more. The chain combines TRBV6-6 with TRBJ1-5; weak D call: TRBD1 (6 bases). The CDR3 extends over 14 amino acids. Trimming cost V 7 bases and J 0 bases, with 10 bases left between them. CDR1 and CDR2 (germline): MNHNY, SVGAGI (reference sequence). CDR3 loop: CASTSGASNQPQHF. The CDR3 nucleotides are TGTGCCAGCACTTCAGGGGCTAGCAATCAGCCCCAGCATTTT.

This clonotype showed up just a few times. One end of the junction varies from germline; a read error may be responsible. J is TRBJ2-1 and V is TRBV14; possibly TRBD2 for D (5 bases). Germline CDR1 and CDR2: SGHDN and FVKESK. The CDR3 contains 15 residues. The CDR3 loop is CASTQSSGTYNEQFF. The CDR3, as DNA: TGTGCCAGCACCCAAAGTTCGGGGACCTACAATGAGCAGTTCTTC.

This clonotype was seen only a few times. CDR3 in amino acids: CASSPAPLPVSNEQFF. The CDR3 nucleotides read TGCGCCAGCAGCCCAGCACCCTTACCCGTCTCCAATGAGCAGTTCTTC. V usage is TRBV5-1 and J usage is TRBJ2-1; D uncertain. CDR1 is SGHRS, CDR2 YFSETQ, per germline. V lost 4 bases to trimming and J lost 6 bases, with 20 bases between them. CDR3 length: 16 amino acids.

The CDR3 region is CAISESNGNTEAFF. CDR3 bases: TGTGCCATCAGTGAGTCGAACGGGAACACTGAAGCTTTCTTT. This sequence joins TRBV10-3 and TRBJ1-1, with no clear D. CDR1 and CDR2 (germline): ENHRY, SYGVKD. The CDR3 runs 14 residues. Trimming removed 0 bases at V and 1 base at J, with 6 bases between.

V is TRBV6-5 and J is TRBJ2-3; either TRBD1 or TRBD2 may supply D (5 bases each). Germline CDR1 reads MNHEY; CDR2 reads SVGAGI. This CDR3 has 14 residues. Trimming removed 0 bases from V and 5 bases from J, with 9 bases in between. The CDR3 DNA follows: TGTGCCAGCAGTTACTCGGGGACGGGAGATACGCAGTATTTT. Amino acids: CASSYSGTGDTQYF.